A single sample is the source of the 7 T cell receptor beta chains below, sequenced in a study of patients and donors after allogeneic stem cell transplantation. TCRdb fed the RT-PCR reads into MiXCR, producing one record per CDR3 protein. The data contain about 96,000 distinct CDR3 sequences, approximately 49% of them singletons. The sequenced sample was blood, either unsorted or a sorted T cell fraction (not recorded which). These TCRs come from a human donor who was either an allogeneic HSCT recipient or a stem cell or donor lymphocyte infusion donor (not recorded which). It is not recorded whose cells these are; they may come from a transplant donor.

Remarks on this clonotype: This may be a read error, as it is one base from a much larger clone. The chain links TRBV12-3 or TRBV12-4 to TRBJ1-5; D is uncertain. There are 12 residues in the CDR3. V lost 2 bases, J lost 4 bases, and 3 bases lay in between. CDR3 protein: CASSLWNQPQHF. The CDR3, as DNA: TGTGCCAGCAGTTTATGGAATCAGCCCCAGCATTTT.

In its sample, this clonotype was seen a few times. At one end the junction does not follow the germline gene, possibly because of a read error. The chain combines TRBV7-7 with TRBJ1-4; D possibly corresponds to TRBD1 (5 bases). The germline CDR1 and CDR2 sequences are SSHAT and FNYEAQ (reference sequence). This CDR3 spans 13 amino acids. The CDR3 nucleotides are TGTGCTAGCAGCTTAAACAGGAATGAAAAACTGTTTTTT. It specifies CASSLNRNEKLFF.

This clonotype was counted a few times. This chain joins TRBV20-1 and TRBJ1-6, with 7 bases identical to TRBD1. Germline assignment: CDR1 DFQATT and CDR2 SNEGSKA (reference sequence). This CDR3 comprises 16 residues. Germline trimming cut 6 bases from V and 0 bases from J; bases unmatched to any gene: 8. The CDR3 DNA sequence: TGCAGTGCGCGGTCGGACAGGAGCTCCTATAATTCACCCCTCCACTTT. This translates into CSARSDRSSYNSPLHF.

The chain joins TRBV27 to TRBJ1-6; D possibly corresponds to TRBD1 (6 bases). CDR3 length equals 15 residues. Trimming left V 6 bases short and J 7 bases short, with 16 bases between. Germline assignment: CDR1 MNHEY and CDR2 SMNVEV (reference sequence). In DNA, the CDR3 is TGTGCCAGCAGGGAACAGGGTATCGGGAATTCACCCCTCCACTTT. Amino acids: CASREQGIGNSPLHF.

V usage is TRBV5-1 and J usage is TRBJ2-7; D possibly uses TRBD1 or TRBD2 (5 bases each). The CDR3 runs 17 residues. The V and J ends lost 0 bases and 4 bases respectively, with 20 bases between them. Germline V gene lookup returns CDR1 SGHRS and CDR2 YFSETQ. This CDR3 is CASSLGTGTIKVYEQYF. The CDR3 coding sequence is TGCGCCAGCAGCTTGGGGACCGGGACGATAAAAGTATACGAGCAGTACTTC.

The rearrangement links TRBV9 to TRBJ1-5, with 9 bases identical to TRBD1. Per germline, CDR1 SGDLS and CDR2 YYNGEE. The CDR3 covers 16 residues. The J segment lost 4 bases and the V segment lost 3 bases, leaving 8 bases of the junction unmatched. CDR3 region: CASSAGTGGGNQPQHF. Written as DNA, the CDR3 is TGTGCCAGCAGCGCGGGTACAGGGGGCGGTAATCAGCCCCAGCATTTT.

This rearrangement joins TRBV28 to TRBJ2-7; 7 bases agree with TRBD1. The CDR3 loop spans 18 amino acids. The germline V gene encodes CDR1 MDHEN and CDR2 SYDVKM. Trimming at V came to 2 bases and at J to 4 bases, leaving 17 bases not matched to a gene. The DNA for the CDR3 is TGTGCCAGCAGTTTAGCCCAGGGGGTTTCCCCCATGGAGTACGAGCAGTACTTC. It translates to CASSLAQGVSPMEYEQYF.